Described below is a single TCR beta chain sequence and its context. The antigen remains undetermined. This entry is derived from a study of shared clonotypes between healthy human individuals. Study conclusions and caveats: Donor scarcity curtailed the genetic and exposure-history diversity represented herein.

Generated by immunoSEQ multiplex PCR, the TCRdb table keeps only in-frame clones and is missing some. Of about 2.5 million clones detected, under 95% appear once; the ten largest clones hold around 0.38%. The receptor's source is a man between 18 and 35 years old in good health. Some clones in this sample may be carry-over from other donors' samples. Sequencing used naive CD4+ T cells from PBMCs. Specified subset: CD45RA+ positively selected.

The CDR3 DNA reads TGCGCCAGCAGCTTCTACCCCCTCCAACCTGGCGACCGGGGTGGCTACACCTTC. Translated: CASSFYPLQPGDRGGYTF. This chain uses TRBV5-1 with TRBJ1-2; D is unresolved. Trimming removed 2 bases at V and 7 bases at J, with 27 bases between. This CDR3 is built from 18 residues. Germline V gives CDR1 SGHRS, CDR2 YFSETQ.